Below, 11 T cell receptor beta chains from the same sample are listed, as sequenced in a study of blood T cell repertoires in COVID-19. Clones were read by immunoSEQ multiplex PCR, and TCRdb kept only the in-frame ones, dropping some. The top ten hold more than 1.5% of the sample, which has under 250,000 clones, just over 85% seen once. Sequencing input: PBMCs or T cells enriched from blood (not recorded which). The receptors originated from a man in his forties or fifties who had recovered from COVID-19.

This chain joins TRBV6-1 and TRBJ1-4; D remains unclear. Germline V gives CDR1 MNHNS, CDR2 SASEGT. The V end was cut by 6 bases, the J end by 8 bases, with 13 bases between. The CDR3 runs to 13 residues. CDR3 DNA: TGTGCCAGCAGCCCCAACGGGGTAGAAAAACTGTTTTTT. Translated, it gives CASSPNGVEKLFF.

The V call is TRBV6-5, the J call TRBJ2-7; 9 nucleotides match TRBD1. J was trimmed by 3 bases and V by 6 bases; bases with no gene match: 3. The CDR3 runs to 13 residues. The germline gives CDR1 MNHEY, CDR2 SVGAGI. CDR3 coding DNA: TGTGCCAGCAGACGGGACAGGGACTACGAGCAGTACTTC. Translating it yields CASRRDRDYEQYF.

This chain joins TRBV9 and TRBJ1-5; 11 bases match TRBD1. The J segment lost 0 bases and the V segment lost 6 bases, leaving 8 bases of the junction unmatched. Looked up from germline, CDR1 is SGDLS and CDR2 is YYNGEE. The length of the CDR3 is 17 residues. The CDR3, as DNA: TGTGCCAGCAATCCGGGACAGGGGGGTTATAGCAATCAGCCCCAGCATTTT. Translation: CASNPGQGGYSNQPQHF.

The chain couples TRBV3-1 (or the pseudogene TRBV3-2) to TRBJ1-3; 7 bases are a match to TRBD1. The CDR3 is 14 amino acids. The junction had 5 bases not matched to a gene; V was cut back by 5 bases and J by 4 bases. Germline values: CDR1 LGHDT, CDR2 YNNKEL (reference sequence). The CDR3 here is CASSNQGVGNTIYF. In DNA form, the CDR3 reads TGTGCCAGCAGCAACCAGGGGGTAGGAAACACCATATATTTT.

V gene TRBV7-6 combines with J gene TRBJ2-7; D is perhaps TRBD2 (6 bases). CDR3 length: 15 amino acids. Germline V CDR1 and CDR2: SGHVS, FNYEAQ. Trimming removed 1 base from V and 3 bases from J, with 13 bases in between. CDR3 in amino acids: CASSLDALASYEQYF. In DNA form, the CDR3 reads TGTGCCAGCAGCTTAGATGCTCTAGCGAGCTACGAGCAGTACTTC.

V gene TRBV27 combines with J gene TRBJ2-5, with a weak D call TRBD1 (6 bases). V lost 5 bases to trimming and J lost 5 bases, with 15 bases between them. Germline CDR1 MNHEY, CDR2 SMNVEV (reference sequence). The CDR3 contains 14 residues. In DNA form, the CDR3 reads TGTGCCAGCAGTCCCCTGGGTCAGGGGGAGACCCAGTACTTC. This translates into CASSPLGQGETQYF.

The chain carries TRBV2 and TRBJ2-2; no reliable D call. The V end lost 7 bases, the J end lost 4 bases, and 13 bases lay between the germline ends. The germline CDR1 and CDR2 sequences are SNHLY and FYNNEI. This CDR3 has 14 residues. In DNA, the CDR3 is TGTGCCAGCATCCTTACCGATAGCACCGGGGAGCTGTTTTTT. Residues: CASILTDSTGELFF.

The genes are TRBV13 and TRBJ2-3; 13 bases map to TRBD2. The CDR3 has 16 residues. The V gene's germline CDR1 is PRHDT and CDR2 FYEKMQ (reference sequence). The J segment lost 3 bases and the V segment lost 5 bases, leaving 5 bases of the junction unmatched. The CDR3, as DNA: TGTGCCAGCAGCCACCGGGGACTAGCGGGGACAGATACGCAGTATTTT. Its translation: CASSHRGLAGTDTQYF. The whole variable domain, filled in from reference TRBV13 and TRBJ2-3, reads AAGVIQSPRHLIKEKRETATLKCYPIPRHDTVYWYQQGPGQDPQFLISFYEKMQSDKGSIPDRFSAQQFSDYHSELNMSSLELGDSALYFCASSHRGLAGTDTQYFGPGTRLTVL.

This chain connects TRBV6-5 to TRBJ2-3; D not certain. The CDR3 has 15 amino acids. With 6 bases removed from V and 1 base from J, the gap between germline ends came to 14 bases. Germline CDR1 reads MNHEY; CDR2 reads SVGAGI. In DNA form, the CDR3 reads TGTGCCAGCAGCCTCGTGGGTGAGGGCACAGATACGCAGTATTTT. Its translation: CASSLVGEGTDTQYF.

The CDR3 DNA reads TGTGCCAGCAGGGAGGTGGCTAGCGGGACCTACGAGCAGTACTTC. Amino acid sequence: CASREVASGTYEQYF. The rearrangement links TRBV19 to TRBJ2-7, with TRBD2 identical over 9 bases. CDR3 length equals 15 residues. The germline V gene has CDR1 LNHDA and CDR2 SQIVND (reference sequence). Losses at the gene ends were 9 bases for V and 2 bases for J; bases not matched to a gene: 11.

V and J are TRBV10-3 and TRBJ1-6; 7 positions match TRBD1. Trimming removed 0 bases from V and 8 bases from J; junction bases left unmatched: 7. CDR1 and CDR2 (germline): ENHRY, SYGVKD. The CDR3 has 16 amino acids. The CDR3 is CAISESERGLDSPLHF. CDR3 bases: TGTGCCATCAGTGAGTCGGAAAGGGGGCTCGATTCACCCCTCCACTTT.